This TCR beta chain was observed in a study of blood T cells in healthy people across ages. As for the study in general: There was about one barcoded beta molecule captured by template switching per two T cells. Study-wide results and limits: Higher diversity and more naive CD4+ cells were features of long-lived donors, compared to aged donors. Researchers report that TCR beta diversity correlated strongly with naive T cell percentage.

The CDR3 loop spans 14 amino acids. V dropped 9 bases and J dropped 4 bases, with 18 bases sitting between them. Germline V lookup: CDR1 MDHEN, CDR2 SYDVKM. This clonotype has a handful of counts. What it binds is not known. Sample-barcoded 5' priming and a J-beta primer mix drove a second PCR of 7 to 11 cycles. TCRdb reprocessed the 5' RACE reads via MiXCR and lists one record per CDR3 protein. The sample has about 930,000 distinct CDR3 sequences, 25% to 35% seen once; the top ten hold about a tenth. This sample was also put to use in a study of T cells of mothers and their children. As that report states: Researchers report slightly higher, though non-significant, overlap in related mother-child pairs than in unrelated pairs.

The source material was blood. The chain recombines TRBV28 with TRBJ1-1, with D tentatively TRBD1 (5 bases). This clonotype was sampled from a woman in her 40s in good health. This CDR3 reads CASRGRTGTTEAFF. CDR3 sequence (DNA): TGTGCCAGTAGGGGCCGGACGGGGACCACTGAAGCTTTCTTT.